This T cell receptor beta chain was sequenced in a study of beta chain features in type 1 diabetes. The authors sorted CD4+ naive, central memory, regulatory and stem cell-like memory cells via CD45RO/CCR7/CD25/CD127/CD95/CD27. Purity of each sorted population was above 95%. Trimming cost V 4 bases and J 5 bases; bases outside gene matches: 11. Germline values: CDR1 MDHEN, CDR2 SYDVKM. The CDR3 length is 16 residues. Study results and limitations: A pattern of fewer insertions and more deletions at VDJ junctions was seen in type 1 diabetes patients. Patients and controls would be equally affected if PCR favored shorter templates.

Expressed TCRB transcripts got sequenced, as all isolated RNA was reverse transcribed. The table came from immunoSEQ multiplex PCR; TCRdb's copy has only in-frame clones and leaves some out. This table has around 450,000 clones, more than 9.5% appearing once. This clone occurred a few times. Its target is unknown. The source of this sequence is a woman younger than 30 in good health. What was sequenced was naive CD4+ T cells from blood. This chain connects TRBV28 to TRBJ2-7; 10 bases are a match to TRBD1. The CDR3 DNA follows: TGTGCCAGCAGTTCCGAATTCCTGACAGGGGGCGACGAGCAGTACTTC. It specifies CASSSEFLTGGDEQYF.